Each of the 30 T cell receptor beta chains below was sequenced from the same sample in a study of cytomegalovirus exposure and HLA in healthy donors (dated by TCRdb to the late 2010s). Libraries were constructed by the immunoSEQ multiplex PCR assay. A mixture of 60 forward primers for TCR Vbeta segments and 13 reverse primers for TCR Jbeta segments was used in the multiplex PCR. TCRdb took this table from immuneACCESS and kept in-frame rearrangements with V and J called. Such tables lack part of the clones; where checked against another copy, unresolved V genes explain under half of the gap, and the rest is unexplained. The sample contains about 140,000 clones, 60% to 75% of them found a single time. The ten largest clones add up to around 7% of the sample. The sequenced sample consisted of PBMCs. These receptors were taken from a man younger than 45 in good health and CMV-seronegative.

This clone was seen a handful of times. This chain uses TRBV11-1 with TRBJ2-3, with TRBD2 matching 12 bases. This CDR3 contains 18 residues. Germline CDR1 reads SGHAT; CDR2 reads FQDESV (reference sequence). Trimming cost V 1 base and J 4 bases; bases outside gene matches: 9. The CDR3 protein is CASSLESSGGAFPDTQYF. Here the CDR3 DNA reads TGTGCCAGCAGCTTAGAGTCTAGCGGGGGGGCCTTTCCAGATACGCAGTATTTT.

The chain joins TRBV7-3 to TRBJ2-7, with a possible D match to TRBD1 (6 bases). CDR1 and CDR2 (germline): SGHTA, FQGTGA. The CDR3 consists of 13 residues. Trimming removed 3 bases at V and 2 bases at J, with 8 bases between. CDR3 DNA: TGTGCCAGCAGCTTCGGGGACACCTACGAGCAGTACTTC. Translation: CASSFGDTYEQYF.

The genes are TRBV30 and TRBJ2-5, with 11 bases matching TRBD2. Germline V lookup: CDR1 GTSNPN, CDR2 SVGIG (reference sequence). V gave up 2 bases and J gave up 4 bases; unmatched junction bases: 6. This CDR3 spans 15 amino acids. DNA of the CDR3: TGTGCCTGGAGTCCCCTCGGGACTAGCGGAGAGACCCAGTACTTC. It specifies CAWSPLGTSGETQYF.

This clone was seen only once. The V call is TRBV7-6, the J call TRBJ2-7; TRBD1 matches at 8 bases. CDR3 size: 15 residues. The junction had 8 bases not matched to a gene; V was cut back by 5 bases and J by 2 bases. In germline, CDR1 is SGHVS, CDR2 FNYEAQ. The CDR3 sequence: CASSPTTGATYEQYF. In nucleotides, the CDR3 is TGTGCCAGCAGCCCGACGACAGGGGCGACCTACGAGCAGTACTTC.

J is TRBJ2-5 and V is TRBV19, with 12 bases matching TRBD2. CDR1 is LNHDA, CDR2 SQIVND, per germline (reference sequence). The length of the CDR3 is 13 residues. Unmatched junction bases numbered 1, after V lost 6 bases and J lost 5 bases. In DNA form, the CDR3 reads TGTGCCAGTAGAACTAGCGGGGGGGAGACCCAGTACTTC. Translation: CASRTSGGETQYF. Complete variable domain (other parts from reference TRBV19 and TRBJ2-5): DGGITQSPKYLFRKEGQNVTLSCEQNLNHDAMYWYRQDPGQGLRLIYYSQIVNDFQKGDIAEGYSVSREKKESFPLTVTSAQKNPTAFYLCASRTSGGETQYFGPGTRLLVL.

The CDR3 DNA follows: TGTGCCAGCAGTTACTCGGGGCCGGACTATGGCTACACCTTC. Amino acids: CASSYSGPDYGYTF. The genes are TRBV6-6 and TRBJ1-2, with D possibly TRBD1 on 5 matching bases. V was clipped by 0 bases and J by 3 bases, with 8 bases between them. CDR3 length equals 14 residues. Germline V gene lookup returns CDR1 MNHNY and CDR2 SVGAGI (reference sequence).

This chain joins TRBV7-7 and TRBJ2-5, with 8 bases lining up with TRBD1. This CDR3 comprises 16 residues. The germline V gene has CDR1 SSHAT and CDR2 FNYEAQ (reference sequence). V shed 2 bases and J 5 bases; nucleotides not matched to a gene: 10. As DNA, the CDR3 is TGTGCCAGCAGCTTACTCAGTCAGGGGGCCCGGGAGACCCAGTACTTC. It encodes CASSLLSQGARETQYF.

The chain is built from TRBV20-1 and TRBJ2-2; TRBD2 matches 7 bases. CDR3 size: 11 residues. CDR1 and CDR2 (germline): DFQATT, SNEGSKA (reference sequence). The CDR3 DNA follows: TGCAGCTACGGGCGGGGGACGGAGCTGTTTTTT. Its translation is CSYGRGTELFF.

This clone was observed a handful of times. V is TRBV11-2 and J is TRBJ2-3; TRBD1 agrees at 7 bases. The germline V gene encodes CDR1 SGHAT and CDR2 FQNNGV. The CDR3 consists of 15 residues. The trim removed 2 bases at V and 4 bases at J, leaving 6 bases unmatched. The CDR3 nucleotides are TGTGCCAGCAGCTTAAGAGGACAGGTCGCAGATACGCAGTATTTT. It yields the protein CASSLRGQVADTQYF.

V is TRBV6-1 and J is TRBJ1-1, with D perhaps matching TRBD1 (5 bases). The CDR3 contains 15 residues. Trimming cost V 5 bases and J 8 bases, with 21 bases left between them. CDR1 and CDR2 from the germline V gene are MNHNS and SASEGT. CDR3 region: CASSRTRVGASEAFF. CDR3 nucleotide sequence: TGTGCCAGCAGTCGTACCAGGGTAGGAGCATCCGAAGCTTTCTTT.

V is TRBV10-3 and J is TRBJ1-5; the D gene is possibly TRBD1 (5 bases). This CDR3 comprises 13 residues. The V end was cut by 6 bases, the J end by 3 bases, with 9 bases between. CDR1 and CDR2 (germline): ENHRY, SYGVKD. CDR3 residues: CAISDSSNQPQHF. In DNA form, the CDR3 reads TGTGCCATCAGCGACAGTTCCAATCAGCCCCAGCATTTT.

This clone was counted a single time. The V gene is TRBV6-1, the J gene TRBJ2-2; the match to TRBD1 covers 11 bases. The J segment lost 6 bases and the V segment lost 9 bases, leaving 6 bases of the junction unmatched. In germline, CDR1 is MNHNS, CDR2 SASEGT. This CDR3 has 14 residues. This CDR3 is CASGGQGESGELFF. CDR3 DNA sequence: TGTGCCAGTGGGGGACAGGGGGAGTCCGGGGAGCTGTTTTTT.

V and J are TRBV7-8 and TRBJ1-2, with D possibly matching TRBD1 (6 bases). CDR3 length: 13 amino acids. Trimming left V 5 bases short and J 3 bases short, with 10 bases between. Germline CDR1 reads SGHVS; CDR2 reads FQNEAQ. Written as DNA, the CDR3 is TGTGCCAGCAGCCACCGGACAGACTATGGCTACACCTTC. This codes for CASSHRTDYGYTF.

This clone was detected only a few times. The rearrangement joins TRBV5-4 to TRBJ2-5; D perhaps matches TRBD2 (6 bases). In germline, CDR1 is SGHNT, CDR2 YYREEE (reference sequence). The CDR3 has 14 amino acids. Trimming took 4 bases from V and 4 from J, leaving 14 bases between them. The CDR3 sequence is CASSRLEGGETQYF. The CDR3 DNA reads TGTGCCAGCAGCCGACTAGAGGGTGGAGAGACCCAGTACTTC.

V usage is TRBV7-9 and J usage is TRBJ1-1, with TRBD1 as a possible D gene (5 bases). Trimming took 5 bases from V and 2 from J, leaving 18 bases between them. CDR1 SEHNR and CDR2 FQNEAQ come from the germline V gene (reference sequence). This CDR3 is 16 amino acids long. CDR3 coding DNA: TGTGCCAGCAGCCCCCCAGGAGGGACTTTAAACACTGAAGCTTTCTTT. This gives the protein CASSPPGGTLNTEAFF.

The V and J genes are TRBV27 and TRBJ2-1, with a tentative D call TRBD2 (5 bases). There are 14 residues in the CDR3. V gave up 2 bases and J gave up 9 bases, with 14 bases separating them. Germline lookup yields CDR1 MNHEY and CDR2 SMNVEV (reference sequence). CDR3 sequence reads: CASSLPGLLSEQFF. CDR3 nucleotides: TGTGCCAGCAGTTTACCCGGACTCCTTTCTGAGCAGTTCTTC.

The chain's CDR3 is CASSLNRLGLASTDTQYF. In nucleotides, the CDR3 is TGTGCCAGCAGCTTAAATAGGCTGGGACTAGCGAGCACAGATACGCAGTATTTT. This chain joins TRBV7-8 and TRBJ2-3, with 10 positions matching TRBD2. Germline CDR1 SGHVS, CDR2 FQNEAQ. This CDR3 contains 18 residues. V was clipped by 2 bases and J by 0 bases; unmatched bases: 8. Drawing the rest from reference TRBV7-8 and TRBJ2-3, the complete variable domain is GAGVSQSPRYKVAKRGQDVALRCDPISGHVSLFWYQQALGQGPEFLTYFQNEAQLDKSGLPSDRFFAERPEGSVSTLKIQRTQQEDSAVYLCASSLNRLGLASTDTQYFGPGTRLTVL.

The chain joins TRBV5-1 to TRBJ2-7; TRBD1 might be the D (6 bases). CDR1 SGHRS and CDR2 YFSETQ come from the germline V gene. The V and J ends lost 0 bases and 3 bases respectively, with 10 bases between them. The CDR3 has 14 amino acids. The CDR3 loop reads CASSLDGQNYEQYF. Written as DNA, the CDR3 is TGCGCCAGCAGCTTGGACGGACAGAACTACGAGCAGTACTTC.

This clone was seen more than once but under ten times. V gene TRBV5-1 combines with J gene TRBJ2-7; 9 bases are a match to TRBD1. The junction had 9 bases not matched to a gene; V was cut back by 0 bases and J by 5 bases. CDR3 length equals 16 residues. CDR1 is SGHRS, CDR2 YFSETQ, per germline. The CDR3 region is CASSLGLGQGTNEQYF. The CDR3 region has the DNA TGCGCCAGCAGCTTGGGTCTGGGACAGGGCACCAACGAGCAGTACTTC.

This clone appeared a few times. The CDR3 protein is CASSQGSHRQSETQYF. DNA for the CDR3: TGCGCCAGCAGCCAAGGGTCACACAGACAATCAGAGACCCAGTACTTC. The J gene is TRBJ2-5, the V gene TRBV4-1; D unclear. Germline V gene lookup returns CDR1 MGHRA and CDR2 YSYEKL. The V and J ends lost 1 base and 4 bases respectively, with 16 bases between them. The CDR3 has 16 residues.

The genes are TRBV11-3 and TRBJ2-1; maybe TRBD1 (6 bases). CDR3 length: 15 residues. In germline, CDR1 is SGHNT, CDR2 YENEEA. With 5 bases removed from V and 0 bases from J, the gap between germline ends came to 11 bases. CDR3 DNA sequence: TGTGCCAGCAGCGACTCGGACAGCTCCTACAATGAGCAGTTCTTC. Amino acids: CASSDSDSSYNEQFF.

The rearrangement joins TRBV5-4 to TRBJ1-2; D is ambiguous. Trimming took 0 bases from V and 7 from J, leaving 13 bases between them. The CDR3 runs 14 residues. Germline CDR1 reads SGHNT; CDR2 reads YYREEE (reference sequence). CDR3 in amino acids: CASSLAVGSGGYTF. CDR3 sequence (DNA): TGTGCCAGCAGCTTGGCCGTAGGATCAGGTGGCTACACCTTC.

This clone was seen a few times. The rearrangement uses TRBV5-1 and TRBJ2-5, with TRBD1 identical over 7 bases. This CDR3 region has 14 residues. V was clipped by 4 bases and J by 4 bases; unmatched bases: 7. Germline V gene data show CDR1 as SGHRS and CDR2 as YFSETQ. In nucleotides, the CDR3 is TGCGCCAGCAGCACCCCGACAGGGAGAGAGACCCAGTACTTC. Translated: CASSTPTGRETQYF. The full variable domain, in which reference TRBV5-1 and TRBJ2-5 provide the parts outside the CDR3, is KAGVTQTPRYLIKTRGQQVTLSCSPISGHRSVSWYQQTPGQGLQFLFEYFSETQRNKGNFPGRFSGRQFSNSRSEMNVSTLELGDSALYLCASSTPTGRETQYFGPGTRLLVL.

The chain combines TRBV5-5 with TRBJ2-7, with a possible D match to TRBD1 (6 bases). This CDR3 has 18 residues. Germline V lookup: CDR1 SGHKS, CDR2 YYEKEE (reference sequence). V lost 2 bases to trimming and J lost 0 bases, with 21 bases between them. CDR3 residues: CASSFRQIQGPISYEQYF. The DNA for the CDR3 is TGTGCCAGCAGCTTTCGCCAAATTCAGGGGCCGATCTCCTACGAGCAGTACTTC.

This chain's CDR3 is CASRGRVRPFSYEQYF. CDR3 DNA: TGTGCCAGCAGGGGCAGGGTCCGCCCCTTCTCCTACGAGCAGTACTTC. The chain couples TRBV6-7 to TRBJ2-7; maybe TRBD1 (5 bases). TRBV6-7 is annotated as an ORF whose role is uncertain. V lost 6 bases to trimming and J lost 0 bases, with 18 bases between them. This CDR3 has 16 residues.

The chain couples TRBV5-1 to TRBJ2-2; the D is unclear. Germline V gives CDR1 SGHRS, CDR2 YFSETQ. Trimming took off 4 bases at V and 4 bases at J, with 14 bases between the two ends. This CDR3 is built from 15 residues. CDR3 sequence (DNA): TGCGCCAGCAGCATAGTCGGTTCCGGCACCGGGGAGCTGTTTTTT. Its protein product is CASSIVGSGTGELFF.

This clone was picked up one time. The rearrangement joins TRBV27 to TRBJ2-1; TRBD2 agrees at 10 bases. Germline values: CDR1 MNHEY, CDR2 SMNVEV (reference sequence). This CDR3 comprises 15 residues. Losses at the gene ends were 2 bases for V and 10 bases for J; bases not matched to a gene: 8. CDR3: CASSLELAGIKEQFF. The DNA for the CDR3 is TGTGCCAGCAGTTTAGAACTAGCGGGAATTAAGGAGCAGTTCTTC.

The J gene is TRBJ2-7, the V gene TRBV6-1, with 11 bases lining up with TRBD2. The V gene's germline CDR1 is MNHNS and CDR2 SASEGT. With 5 bases clipped from V and 4 bases from J, the junction kept 7 bases outside the gene matches. The CDR3 extends over 15 amino acids. As DNA, the CDR3 is TGTGCCAGCAGTTCGCCTAGCGGGGGGTCGTACGAGCAGTACTTC. This sequence encodes CASSSPSGGSYEQYF.

The chain joins TRBV2 to TRBJ2-2, with a weak D call TRBD2 (6 bases). Per the germline V gene, CDR1 is SNHLY and CDR2 is FYNNEI. The CDR3 loop spans 16 amino acids. Trimming left V 4 bases short and J 1 base short, with 13 bases between. For the CDR3, the DNA is TGTGCCAGCAGTGGTCCTGGGGGAGGGAACACCGGGGAGCTGTTTTTT. This codes for CASSGPGGGNTGELFF. Variable domain in full (rest from reference TRBV2 and TRBJ2-2): EPEVTQTPSHQVTQMGQEVILRCVPISNHLYFYWYRQILGQKVEFLVSFYNNEISEKSEIFDDQFSVERPDGSNFTLKIRSTKLEDSAMYFCASSGPGGGNTGELFFGEGSRLTVL.

This clone was seen a few times. The CDR3 sequence: CASRQGAGAEAFF. The CDR3 region has the DNA TGTGCCAGCAGACAGGGGGCTGGGGCTGAAGCTTTCTTT. This chain joins TRBV6-6 and TRBJ1-1; 9 bases map to TRBD1. The germline V gene encodes CDR1 MNHNY and CDR2 SVGAGI (reference sequence). The CDR3 spans 13 residues. V trimming: 6 bases; J trimming: 6 bases; junction bases outside the gene matches: 5.